One sample yielded the 14 T cell receptor beta chains listed below, sequenced in a study of EBV T-cell therapy then PD-1 blockade in nasopharyngeal carcinoma (dated by TCRdb to about 2021). Explained via the paper, the treatment or condition label denotes: AdE1-LMPpoly-expanded autologous EBV-specific T-cell therapy followed by anti-PD-1 nivolumab. The receptor library was made with the immunoSEQ multiplex PCR assay. This immuneACCESS table, as held by TCRdb, lists in-frame sequences with V and J called but not all clones. Of the missing ones, under half trace to an unresolved V gene in checked studies; the others have no known cause. The sample yields fewer than 25,000 clones; approximately 87% were counted once. Approximately 30% of the sample is held by the ten biggest clonotypes. These receptors' targets are unknown. The material sequenced was CD8+ T cells from blood, taken around day 58 from a patient whose treatment included autologous EBV-specific T cells and nivolumab. The receptors originated from a man between 35 and 55 years old with nasopharyngeal carcinoma.

The chain links TRBV28 to TRBJ1-5, with D possibly being TRBD1 (5 bases). Trimming pared 4 bases from V and 6 bases from J, leaving 10 bases between. Germline CDR1 reads MDHEN; CDR2 reads SYDVKM. The length of the CDR3 is 13 residues. The CDR3, as DNA: TGTGCCAGCAGTTCAGGGTTCGGTCAGCCCCAGCATTTT. This gives the protein CASSSGFGQPQHF.

V usage is TRBV28 and J usage is TRBJ1-5; no reliable D call. Looked up from germline, CDR1 is MDHEN and CDR2 is SYDVKM. The CDR3 covers 16 residues. V was trimmed by 2 bases and J by 4 bases, leaving 15 bases between them. DNA of the CDR3: TGTGCCAGCAGTTTACCCGGACCGGAGGGAAATCAGCCCCAGCATTTT. It codes for CASSLPGPEGNQPQHF.

The chain recombines TRBV5-1 with TRBJ2-2; D remains unclear. V was shortened by 1 base and J by 2 bases, with 15 bases between the two germline ends. This CDR3 is built from 17 residues. Looked up from germline, CDR1 is SGHRS and CDR2 is YFSETQ. Here the CDR3 reads CASSLRRATLNTGELFF. CDR3 nucleotides: TGCGCCAGCAGCTTGAGAAGGGCCACTCTTAACACCGGGGAGCTGTTTTTT. The variable domain in full, with the rest retrieved from reference TRBV5-1 and TRBJ2-2, is KAGVTQTPRYLIKTRGQQVTLSCSPISGHRSVSWYQQTPGQGLQFLFEYFSETQRNKGNFPGRFSGRQFSNSRSEMNVSTLELGDSALYLCASSLRRATLNTGELFFGEGSRLTVL.

The rearrangement uses TRBV9 and TRBJ1-2; no definite D call. The germline V and J ends were trimmed by 1 base and 0 bases, with 13 bases remaining between them. There are 16 residues in the CDR3. Germline V gives CDR1 SGDLS, CDR2 YYNGEE. CDR3 loop: CASSVKAGPSNYGYTF. The CDR3 DNA sequence: TGTGCCAGCAGCGTAAAGGCAGGACCATCTAACTATGGCTACACCTTC.

V is TRBV10-2 and J is TRBJ2-1, with a possible D match to TRBD2 (6 bases). V lost 10 bases to trimming and J lost 4 bases, with 8 bases between them. This CDR3 is 11 amino acids long. The germline gives CDR1 WSHSY, CDR2 SAAADI. The CDR3 is CATLAYNEQFF. CDR3 DNA sequence: TGCGCCACCCTAGCGTACAATGAGCAGTTCTTC.

The chain links TRBV27 to TRBJ2-1, with D possibly being TRBD2 (6 bases). Per the germline V gene, CDR1 is MNHEY and CDR2 is SMNVEV (reference sequence). V lost 7 bases to trimming and J lost 0 bases, with 13 bases between them. The CDR3 runs 15 residues. The CDR3 sequence: CASTTERVSYNEQFF. The CDR3, as DNA: TGTGCCAGCACCACCGAGCGGGTCTCCTACAATGAGCAGTTCTTC.

V gene TRBV5-1 combines with J gene TRBJ1-1; D ambiguous. This CDR3 is 13 amino acids long. CDR1 and CDR2 (germline): SGHRS, YFSETQ. V gave up 0 bases and J gave up 1 base, with 4 bases separating them. The CDR3 DNA reads as TGCGCCAGCAGCTTGGTACGGAACACTGAAGCTTTCTTT. Amino acids: CASSLVRNTEAFF.

The chain joins TRBV18 to TRBJ2-7; no clear D. This CDR3 has 13 residues. Trimming removed 2 bases from V and 5 bases from J, with 10 bases in between. The germline CDR1 and CDR2 sequences are KGHSH and LQKENI. CDR3: CASSPWSNNEQYF. CDR3 sequence (DNA): TGTGCCAGCTCACCATGGAGTAACAACGAGCAGTACTTC.

This rearrangement joins TRBV12-3 or TRBV12-4 to TRBJ1-2; no reliable D call. The V and J ends lost 8 bases and 2 bases respectively, with 9 bases between them. The CDR3 is 12 residues long. DNA for the CDR3: TGTGCCAGCGGTGGAGTAAACTATGGCTACACCTTC. It translates to CASGGVNYGYTF.

This chain connects TRBV6-2 or TRBV6-3 to TRBJ2-7, with D tentatively TRBD1 or TRBD2 (6 bases each). Germline values: CDR1 MNHEY, CDR2 SVGEGT. There are 13 residues in the CDR3. The V and J ends lost 6 bases and 0 bases respectively, with 9 bases between them. In nucleotides, the CDR3 is TGTGCCAGCAGCGGGGGCCTCTCCTACGAGCAGTACTTC. Translating gives CASSGGLSYEQYF.

The CDR3 sequence is CASSGYSSGNTIYF. The CDR3 DNA reads TGTGCCAGCAGTGGGTACAGCTCTGGAAACACCATATATTTT. This rearrangement joins TRBV25-1 to TRBJ1-3; D unclear. This CDR3 has 14 residues. Germline V gene sequence: CDR1 MGHDK, CDR2 SYGVNS. Between the trimmed V and J ends, which lost 4 bases and 0 bases, there was a span of 7 bases. Together with reference TRBV25-1 and TRBJ1-3, the CDR3 gives the full variable domain: EADIYQTPRYLVIGTGKKITLECSQTMGHDKMYWYQQDPGMELHLIHYSYGVNSTEKGDLSSESTVSRIRTEHFPLTLESARPSHTSQYLCASSGYSSGNTIYFGEGSWLTVV.

V and J are TRBV28 and TRBJ2-5, with TRBD2 identical over 7 bases. Germline CDR1 and CDR2: MDHEN and SYDVKM. The V gene end was trimmed by 5 bases and the J gene end by 0 bases; junction bases not matched to a gene: 9. This CDR3 is 16 amino acids long. This chain's CDR3 is CASSLRAGENQETQYF. CDR3 DNA: TGTGCCAGCAGTCTAAGGGCGGGGGAGAACCAAGAGACCCAGTACTTC. Full variable domain (rest looked up from reference TRBV28 and TRBJ2-5): DVKVTQSSRYLVKRTGEKVFLECVQDMDHENMFWYRQDPGLGLRLIYFSYDVKMKEKGDIPEGYSVSREKKERFSLILESASTNQTSMYLCASSLRAGENQETQYFGPGTRLLVL.

The chain links TRBV13 to TRBJ2-3; weak D call: TRBD2 (7 bases). There are 16 residues in the CDR3. The V gene lost 2 bases and the J gene lost 2 bases, with 14 bases spanning the gap. Per the germline V gene, CDR1 is PRHDT and CDR2 is FYEKMQ (reference sequence). As DNA, the CDR3 is TGTGCCAGCAGCTTAAATCTTGCGGGGGCCACAGATACGCAGTATTTT. Amino acid sequence: CASSLNLAGATDTQYF.

J is TRBJ2-3 and V is TRBV3-1 (or the pseudogene TRBV3-2); unclear D gene. CDR1 LGHDT and CDR2 YNNKEL come from the germline V gene (reference sequence). Trimming left V 0 bases short and J 4 bases short, with 8 bases between. The CDR3 is made up of 14 amino acids. The CDR3 region is CASSQEVLADTQYF. The CDR3 DNA follows: TGTGCCAGCAGCCAAGAGGTATTAGCAGATACGCAGTATTTT.